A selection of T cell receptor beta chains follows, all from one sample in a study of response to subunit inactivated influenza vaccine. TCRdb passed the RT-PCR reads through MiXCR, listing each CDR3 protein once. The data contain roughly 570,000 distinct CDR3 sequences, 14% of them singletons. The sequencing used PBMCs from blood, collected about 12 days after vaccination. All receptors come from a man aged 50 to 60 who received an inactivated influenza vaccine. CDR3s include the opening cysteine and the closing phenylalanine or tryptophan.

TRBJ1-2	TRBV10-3	CAISGQGGGYTF
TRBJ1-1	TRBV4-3	CASSQGPGALMNTEAFF
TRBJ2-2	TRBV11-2	CASSPTGGWTGELFF
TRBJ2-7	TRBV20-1	CTGQLSYEQYF
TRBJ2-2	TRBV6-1	CASSGTGNTGELFF
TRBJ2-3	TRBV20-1	CSARDGTGRDTQYF
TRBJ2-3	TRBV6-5	CASSYSQISTDTQYF
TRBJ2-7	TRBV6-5	CASSYLQGSPYEQYF
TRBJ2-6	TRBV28	CASSLTGFGPGANVLTF
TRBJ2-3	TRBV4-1	CASSQANTGNTQYF
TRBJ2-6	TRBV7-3	CASSLTKGGLAGANVLTF
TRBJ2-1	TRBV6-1	CASSQRTGANYNEQFF
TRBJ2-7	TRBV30	CAWRRTGVREQYF
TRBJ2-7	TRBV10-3	CAIRSRDREGSEQYF
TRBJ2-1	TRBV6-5	CASSYRGPGNEQFF
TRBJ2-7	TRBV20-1	CSAGDRASYEQYF
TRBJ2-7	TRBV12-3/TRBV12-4	CASSPPRWKGGHEQYF
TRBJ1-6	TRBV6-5	CASSYSKGVNSPLHF
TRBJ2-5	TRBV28	CASSSLGLAEETQYF
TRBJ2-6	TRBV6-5	CASSYSDGRRSGANVLTF
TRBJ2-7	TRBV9	CASSVTLGTSDRGEQYF
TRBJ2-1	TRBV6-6	CASSRGLYNEQFF
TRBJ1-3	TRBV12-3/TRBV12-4	CATSTMISGNTIYF
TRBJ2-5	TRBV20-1	CSARDERGQETQYF
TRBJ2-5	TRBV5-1	CASSFSAGYQETQYF
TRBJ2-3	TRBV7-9	CASSPGGLADTQYF
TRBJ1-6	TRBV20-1	CSARVQTSREPLHF
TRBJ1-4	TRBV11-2	CASSLGLGQGEKLFF
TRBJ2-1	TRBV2	CASRFESLSYNEQFF
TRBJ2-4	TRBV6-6	CASTGSLGNIQYF
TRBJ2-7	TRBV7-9	CASSLQGANEQYF
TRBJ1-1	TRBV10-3	CAISGQGGNTEAFF
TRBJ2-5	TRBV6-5	CASSYAGQGAMVTQYF
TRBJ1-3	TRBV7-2	CASRVQPGNTIYF
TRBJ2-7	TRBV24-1	CATSETTQAGIYEQYF
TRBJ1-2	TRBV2	CARGGSTNYGYTF
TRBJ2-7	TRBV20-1	CSAADRGPSYEQYF
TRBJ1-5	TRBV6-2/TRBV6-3	CASSYLGNSNQPQHF
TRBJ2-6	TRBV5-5	CASRRQVSGANVLTF
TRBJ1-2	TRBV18	CASSPLRGLEGYTF
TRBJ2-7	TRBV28	CASSSDPGLEQYF
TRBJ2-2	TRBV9	CASREGGAGELFF
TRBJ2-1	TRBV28	CASTRGSLDNEQFF
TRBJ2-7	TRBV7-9	CASSVWGDTYEQYF
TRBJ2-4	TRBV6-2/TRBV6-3	CASSYSHLIQYF
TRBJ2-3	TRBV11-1	CASSPPIGRADTQYF
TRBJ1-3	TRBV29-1	CSVESLAGNTIYF
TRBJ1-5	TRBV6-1	CASSMTVRPYSNQPQHF
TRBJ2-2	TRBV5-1	CASSLNRDPGYTGELFF
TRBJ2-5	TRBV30	CAWRRGNQETQYF
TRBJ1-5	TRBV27	CASRQGYNQPQHF
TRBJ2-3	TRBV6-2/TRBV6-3	CASSSGSSGAAGTQYF
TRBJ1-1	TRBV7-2	CASSFDRQNTEAFF
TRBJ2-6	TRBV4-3	CASSQEGFSLGFSGANVLTF
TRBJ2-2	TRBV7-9	CASSPMTVTGELFF
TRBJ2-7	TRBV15	CATSREGQNYEQYF
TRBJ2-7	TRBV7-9	CASSWRSYEQYF
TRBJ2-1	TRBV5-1	CASSLEGTLGNNEQFF